Listed here is a single T cell receptor (beta chain). The CDR3 end lies 3 residues beyond the end of the read and is filled in from the germline J gene. This entry comes from a study of T cells in women clearing cervical HPV infection. Study overall: With HLA typing for only a few women, HLA confounding remains possible.

The CDR3 loop spans 14 amino acids. Per germline, CDR1 MDHEN and CDR2 SYDVKM. The J segment lost 5 bases and the V segment lost 5 bases, leaving 3 bases of the junction unmatched. Sequenced by immunoSEQ multiplex PCR; TCRdb stores in-frame clones only, minus some. The table counts 23,000 or so clones; over 5% lies in the top ten. The TCR originated in a woman aged 18 to 75 with a cervical HPV16 infection that either progressed to CIN3+ or cleared (not recorded which). Sequenced input: blood buffy coat. V gene TRBV28 combines with J gene TRBJ1-5; 10 bases align to TRBD1. CDR3 in amino acids: CASSMTGGHQPQHF. CDR3 DNA, as far as it was read: TGTGCCAGCAGTATGACAGGGGGCCATCAGCCC. Drawing the rest from reference TRBV28 and TRBJ1-5, the complete variable domain is DVKVTQSSRYLVKRTGEKVFLECVQDMDHENMFWYRQDPGLGLRLIYFSYDVKMKEKGDIPEGYSVSREKKERFSLILESASTNQTSMYLCASSMTGGHQPQHFGDGTRLSIL.